One and the same sample provided the 23 T cell receptor beta chains below, sequenced in a study. From the 5' RACE reads, TCRdb called clonotypes with MiXCR, one entry per CDR3 protein. Seen here are over 10,000 distinct CDR3 sequences, about 25% observed once, and the top ten hold under 3.5%. Sequencing was performed on naive CD4+ T cells sorted from blood. As to subset: naive CD4+ T cells, CD4+CD45RA+CD25-. These receptors were obtained from a female donor with breast cancer.

This clonotype came up a few times. The rearrangement joins TRBV5-1 to TRBJ2-1; 11 nucleotides align to TRBD2. The ends lost 5 bases at V and 7 bases at J; junction bases unmatched: 8. Germline CDR1 SGHRS, CDR2 YFSETQ. The CDR3 has 15 residues. In nucleotides, the CDR3 is TGCGCCAGCAGAGGAAGACTAGCGGGATCGAATGAGCAGTTCTTC. It is translated as CASRGRLAGSNEQFF. The complete variable domain, with remaining parts taken from reference TRBV5-1 and TRBJ2-1, reads KAGVTQTPRYLIKTRGQQVTLSCSPISGHRSVSWYQQTPGQGLQFLFEYFSETQRNKGNFPGRFSGRQFSNSRSEMNVSTLELGDSALYLCASRGRLAGSNEQFFGPGTRLTVL.

This clonotype has a handful of counts. This sequence joins TRBV20-1 and TRBJ1-2; TRBD1 is a possible D gene (5 bases). Germline-derived CDR1 and CDR2 are DFQATT and SNEGSKA (reference sequence). The CDR3 runs 12 residues. The V end lost 5 bases, the J end lost 3 bases, and 10 bases lay between the germline ends. The CDR3 protein is CSAPGLYYGYTF. The CDR3 region has the DNA TGCAGTGCTCCGGGGCTATACTATGGCTACACCTTC.

This clonotype has at least ten counts. This chain connects TRBV24-1 to TRBJ2-1; 8 nucleotides match TRBD2. Trimming at V came to 10 bases and at J to 7 bases, leaving 14 bases not matched to a gene. CDR3 size: 15 residues. The germline CDR1 and CDR2 sequences are KGHDR and SFDVKD. The CDR3 sequence is CATGPPGSGRNEQFF. The CDR3 DNA reads TGTGCCACAGGCCCCCCGGGGAGCGGGAGAAATGAGCAGTTCTTC.

Judged by abundance, this clonotype is medium-sized. This chain joins TRBV7-9 and TRBJ1-2; TRBD1 is a possible D gene (6 bases). CDR1 and CDR2 (germline): SEHNR, FQNEAQ (reference sequence). This CDR3 contains 11 residues. Deletions cut 4 bases from V and 10 bases from J, with 10 bases between. CDR3 residues: CASSSGDHYTF. The CDR3 region has the DNA TGTGCCAGCAGCTCAGGGGACCACTACACCTTC.

This clonotype was seen at least ten times. J is TRBJ2-1 and V is TRBV6-6, with 9 nucleotides matching TRBD1. CDR3 length equals 16 residues. Germline CDR1 MNHNY, CDR2 SVGAGI (reference sequence). Losses at the gene ends were 2 bases for V and 8 bases for J; bases not matched to a gene: 10. The CDR3 spells CASSYGQTGGRDEQFF. CDR3 nucleotides: TGTGCCAGCAGTTACGGCCAGACAGGGGGGCGTGATGAGCAGTTCTTC.

This clonotype was observed many times. This may be a read error, as it is one base from a much larger clone. The J gene is TRBJ1-1, the V gene TRBV19; D might be TRBD1 (5 bases). Germline V gene sequence: CDR1 LNHDA, CDR2 SQIVND (reference sequence). The CDR3 is 13 residues long. The CDR3 loop is CACRGGWGTEASF. CDR3 in DNA: TGTGCCTGTCGCGGGGGATGGGGCACTGAAGCTTCCTTT.

This clonotype was seen at least ten times. V usage is TRBV18 and J usage is TRBJ2-7, with a weak D call TRBD2 (6 bases). The CDR3 totals 14 residues. Between the trimmed V and J ends, which lost 2 bases and 0 bases, there was a span of 8 bases. In germline, CDR1 is KGHSH, CDR2 LQKENI. The CDR3 loop is CASSPGGFSYEQYF. The CDR3 DNA is TGTGCCAGCTCACCAGGGGGGTTCTCCTACGAGCAGTACTTC.

The chain combines TRBV7-9 with TRBJ2-1, with 9 positions matching TRBD2. V shed 5 bases and J 8 bases; nucleotides not matched to a gene: 10. From germline, CDR1 is SEHNR and CDR2 FQNEAQ (reference sequence). This CDR3 has 15 amino acids. CDR3 region: CASSVGLAKGDEQFF. CDR3 DNA: TGTGCCAGCAGCGTGGGACTAGCCAAGGGGGATGAGCAGTTCTTC.

This clonotype appeared a few times. The chain links TRBV18 to TRBJ1-1; 7 bases fit TRBD1. The V gene end was trimmed by 1 base and the J gene end by 0 bases; junction bases not matched to a gene: 8. This CDR3 is built from 17 residues. CDR1 KGHSH and CDR2 LQKENI come from the germline V gene. CDR3 amino acids: CASSPRARGSVNTEAFF. CDR3 sequence (DNA): TGTGCCAGCTCACCACGAGCCAGGGGGTCGGTGAACACTGAAGCTTTCTTT.

With respect to this clonotype: This may come from a read error, since a much larger clone is one base off. The chain carries TRBV7-9 and TRBJ2-1, with 15 bases aligning to TRBD2. Germline V CDR1 and CDR2: SEHNR, FQNEAQ (reference sequence). The CDR3 is 20 residues long. The CDR3 DNA sequence: TGTGCCAGCAGCTTAGCCAGGACTAGCGGGAGGGCCGAAGGGAGGAATGAGCAGCTCTTC. Its translation: CASSLARTSGRAEGRNEQLF.

This clonotype is classed as medium-sized. The rearrangement joins TRBV5-1 to TRBJ2-7; 7 bases map to TRBD1. With V trimmed by 4 bases and J by 3 bases, 7 bases remained unmatched. Germline-derived CDR1 and CDR2 are SGHRS and YFSETQ. The CDR3 extends over 14 amino acids. CDR3 bases: TGCGCCAGCAGCATGGGGACAGCGAACTACGAGCAGTACTTC. Translating gives CASSMGTANYEQYF.

As for this clonotype: Possible read error: a much larger clone is one base away. This chain uses TRBV18 with TRBJ1-5; 7 bases are a match to TRBD1. Germline V gives CDR1 KGHSH, CDR2 LQKENI. The junction had 8 bases not matched to a gene; V was cut back by 4 bases and J by 8 bases. The CDR3 totals 14 residues. DNA of the CDR3: TGTGCCAGCTCACAGACAGGGACCCGGGAGCCCCAGCATTTT. Amino acids: CASSQTGTREPQHF. Complete variable domain (other parts from reference TRBV18 and TRBJ1-5): NAGVMQNPRHLVRRRGQEARLRCSPMKGHSHVYWYRQLPEEGLKFMVYLQKENIIDESGMPKERFSAEFPKEGPSILRIQQVVRGDSAAYFCASSQTGTREPQHFGDGTRLSIL.

Details on this clonotype: Likely a read error: the CDR3 ends without its conserved phenylalanine or tryptophan. The gene calls are TRBV4-2 and TRBJ2-1, with D unresolved. Matching the DNA end better, TRBJ2-7 makes the J call doubtful. This CDR3 is built from 14 residues. Germline CDR1 LGHNA, CDR2 YNFKEQ. This CDR3 is CASSQDYGVNEQYS. The CDR3, as DNA: TGTGCCAGCAGCCAAGATTACGGAGTTAATGAGCAGTACTCC.

The chain combines TRBV20-1 with TRBJ2-1; unclear D gene. The CDR3 has 14 amino acids. Deletions cut 3 bases from V and 4 bases from J, with 13 bases between. Germline lookup yields CDR1 DFQATT and CDR2 SNEGSKA (reference sequence). The CDR3, as DNA: TGCAGTGCTAGTCGGCTGATTGATTACAATGAGCAGTTCTTC. It encodes CSASRLIDYNEQFF.

The genes are TRBV5-1 and TRBJ1-2; tentatively, D is TRBD1 (5 bases). CDR3 size: 13 residues. Trimming left V 4 bases short and J 4 bases short, with 11 bases between. In germline, CDR1 is SGHRS, CDR2 YFSETQ. As DNA, the CDR3 is TGCGCCAGCAGCGTCGGGACGGGCTATGGCTACACCTTC. Translation: CASSVGTGYGYTF. Looking up the rest from reference TRBV5-1 and TRBJ1-2 gives the full variable domain: KAGVTQTPRYLIKTRGQQVTLSCSPISGHRSVSWYQQTPGQGLQFLFEYFSETQRNKGNFPGRFSGRQFSNSRSEMNVSTLELGDSALYLCASSVGTGYGYTFGSGTRLTVV.

The chain links TRBV6-5 to TRBJ2-3, with 11 positions matching TRBD2. This CDR3 has 15 amino acids. Per germline, CDR1 MNHEY and CDR2 SVGAGI. V shed 8 bases and J 8 bases; nucleotides not matched to a gene: 12. CDR3 DNA: TGTGCCAGCGGATATTTAGCGGGAGGGGCAGGTACGCAGTATTTT. Encoded protein: CASGYLAGGAGTQYF.

As for this clonotype: Since a much larger clone is just one base distant, this may be a read error. The chain uses TRBV24-1 and TRBJ2-1; possibly TRBD1 for D (6 bases). Germline CDR1 reads KGHDR; CDR2 reads SFDVKD. The CDR3 totals 16 residues. The V and J ends lost 3 bases and 8 bases respectively, with 19 bases between them. CDR3: CATSDTTGTRLDEQFF. CDR3 DNA: TGTGCCACCAGTGATACGACCGGGACACGGCTAGATGAGCAGTTCTTC.

In its sample, this clonotype was seen many times. The rearrangement joins TRBV30 to TRBJ2-1; 7 positions agree with TRBD2. The germline V gene has CDR1 GTSNPN and CDR2 SVGIG (reference sequence). Trimming took 5 bases from V and 1 from J; bases not matched to a gene: 11. The CDR3 covers 16 residues. The CDR3 spells CAWEAGSPLSYNEQFF. As DNA, the CDR3 is TGTGCCTGGGAAGCGGGAAGCCCCTTATCCTACAATGAGCAGTTCTTC.

This clonotype turned up a few times. The chain carries TRBV6-1 and TRBJ2-1; TRBD2 might be the D (6 bases). Germline values: CDR1 MNHNS, CDR2 SASEGT. CDR3 length: 17 amino acids. Between the trimmed V and J ends, which lost 3 bases and 2 bases, there was a span of 17 bases. CDR3 region: CASSDFAGGATYNEQFF. The CDR3 DNA sequence: TGTGCCAGCAGTGACTTCGCCGGGGGTGCGACCTACAATGAGCAGTTCTTC.

Written as DNA, the CDR3 is TGTGCCATCAGGATGACGGACAGGGCTTTGGCTGAAGCTTTCTTT. It specifies CAIRMTDRALAEAFF. This chain links TRBV10-3 with TRBJ1-1; 8 positions match TRBD1. This CDR3 contains 15 residues. The germline V gene has CDR1 ENHRY and CDR2 SYGVKD. With V trimmed by 6 bases and J by 6 bases, 12 bases remained unmatched.

This clonotype was picked up many times. The chain couples TRBV19 to TRBJ1-2; 10 nucleotides align to TRBD1. The CDR3 extends over 15 amino acids. The germline V gene encodes CDR1 LNHDA and CDR2 SQIVND (reference sequence). V lost 5 bases and J lost 3; bases outside the gene matches: 6. The CDR3 nucleotides are TGTGCCAGTAGTGCCCGGGACAGGGGTGACTATGGCTACACCTTC. This codes for CASSARDRGDYGYTF.

By frequency in the sample, this clonotype is medium-sized. The chain joins TRBV5-1 to TRBJ1-1, with TRBD1 as a possible D gene (5 bases). This CDR3 has 15 amino acids. V was shortened by 0 bases and J by 1 base, with 10 bases between the two germline ends. Germline V gene data show CDR1 as SGHRS and CDR2 as YFSETQ. The chain's CDR3 is CASSLGDLPNTEAFF. DNA of the CDR3: TGCGCCAGCAGCTTGGGGGACTTACCGAACACTGAAGCTTTCTTT.

The chain carries TRBV6-6 and TRBJ2-1; D may be TRBD1 (5 bases). Between the trimmed V and J ends, which lost 10 bases and 2 bases, there was a span of 18 bases. The CDR3 has 15 residues. Germline lookup yields CDR1 MNHNY and CDR2 SVGAGI (reference sequence). The CDR3 nucleotides read TGTGCCATTTCGATAGGGGCTGGCGCCTACAATGAGCAGTTCTTC. Protein product: CAISIGAGAYNEQFF.